Sequencing of this T cell receptor (beta chain) was carried out in a study of Graves' ophthalmopathy and Graves' hyperthyroidism. Overall study: The authors collected peripheral blood at initial diagnosis, before any treatment. Study-wide results and limits: The blood repertoire also included most expanded thyroid clonotypes above 0.001 frequency.

This clonotype has at least ten counts. The antigen remains unidentified. Looked up from germline, CDR1 is MDHEN and CDR2 is SYDVKM. The CDR3 is 12 amino acids. V was shortened by 8 bases and J by 7 bases, with 14 bases between the two germline ends. Serum thyroxine and TRAb, along with clinical symptoms, thyroid ultrasound and orbital computed tomography, were what diagnosis relied on. Amplification of the TCR beta CDR3 regions used RNA transcripts (as template). The library came from an HTBI-primed first-round RT-PCR and a second-round multiplex PCR. TCRdb itself ran the multiplex PCR reads through MiXCR, one entry per CDR3 protein. The sample lists roughly 60,000 distinct CDR3 sequences; roughly 46% were seen once.

The chain couples TRBV28 to TRBJ2-5, with D perhaps TRBD2 (6 bases). The sequenced material came from peripheral blood. This clonotype originated in an adult woman with Graves' ophthalmopathy. The CDR3 spells CASSGTSWTQYF. The CDR3 region has the DNA TGTGCCAGCTCCGGGACTTCATGGACCCAGTACTTC.